The rows below give T cell receptor beta chains drawn from one sample of a study of T cell clonotyping in hematopoietic cell transplantation. Assay used: immunoSEQ multiplex PCR; TCRdb lists only in-frame clones, some missing. The sample lists tens of thousands of clones, 90% to 96% seen once, with around 1.7% in the top ten. Sequenced material: peripheral blood mononuclear cells, taken before stem cell transplant. The source of these receptors is a woman in her fifties or sixties with acute myeloid leukemia. Some clones in this sample may be carry-over from other donors' samples. Both conserved end residues are part of each CDR3. The D gene is left open where the match is weak. The size field is filled for only some rows; it gives once, few, many or a size class.

>NA|TRBV9|15|TRBJ1-3|TRBD1
CASSVGQSSGNTIYF
TGTGCCAGCAGCGTGGGACAGTCCTCTGGAAACACCATATATTTT
>NA|TRBV9|14|TRBJ1-6|NA
CASSFAGSDSPLHF
TGTGCCAGCAGCTTCGCAGGGTCGGATTCACCCCTCCACTTT
>NA|TRBV9|12|TRBJ1-2|NA
CASSEARYGYTF
TGTGCCAGCAGCGAAGCAAGGTATGGCTACACCTTC
>NA|TRBV2|16|TRBJ2-3|NA
CASTTGRGRGTDTQYF
TGTGCCAGCACCACTGGGCGGGGCCGAGGGACAGATACGCAGTATTTT
>once|TRBV30|13|TRBJ2-5|NA
CAWSGGQQETQYF
TGTGCCTGGAGTGGGGGGCAACAAGAGACCCAGTACTTC
>NA|TRBV2|14|TRBJ1-4|NA
CASLSGSTNEKLFF
TGTGCCAGCCTGTCAGGGTCAACTAATGAAAAACTGTTTTTT
>NA|TRBV30|15|TRBJ1-5|NA
CAWSVRGPSNQPQHF
TGTGCCTGGAGTGTACGGGGGCCGAGCAATCAGCCCCAGCATTTT
>NA|TRBV19|13|TRBJ2-3|NA
CASRPRGTDTQYF
TGTGCCAGTAGGCCCAGGGGCACAGATACGCAGTATTTT
>NA|TRBV6-5|11|TRBJ2-3|NA
CASSTGYTQYF
TGTGCCAGCAGTACAGGGTATACGCAGTATTTT
>NA|TRBV5-6|18|TRBJ2-6|NA
CASSWRWRGAPGANVLTF
TGTGCCAGCAGCTGGAGGTGGAGGGGAGCGCCTGGGGCCAACGTCCTGACTTTC
>NA|TRBV11-2|16|TRBJ1-1|NA
CASSPQTVIGPTEAFF
TGTGCCAGCAGCCCGCAGACAGTTATCGGGCCCACTGAAGCTTTCTTT
>NA|TRBV14|14|TRBJ2-3|TRBD2
CASSQQLAGDTQYF
TGTGCCAGCAGCCAACAACTAGCGGGAGATACGCAGTATTTT
>NA|TRBV6-5|12|TRBJ1-2|NA
CASSRDWYGYTF
TGTGCCAGCAGCCGGGACTGGTATGGCTACACCTTC
>NA|TRBV7-2|15|TRBJ2-7|NA
CASSLMSLGAYEQYF
TGTGCCAGCAGCTTAATGAGTCTTGGAGCCTACGAGCAGTACTTC
>NA|TRBV2|15|TRBJ1-5|TRBD1
CASSGDSNSNQPQHF
TGTGCCAGCAGCGGGGACAGTAATAGCAATCAGCCCCAGCATTTT
>NA|TRBV19|15|TRBJ1-2|NA
CASSPSTESSAGYTF
TGTGCCAGTAGTCCGTCGACAGAATCCAGCGCTGGCTACACCTTC
>NA|TRBV19|16|TRBJ1-4|NA
CASSIAGQSTNEKLFF
TGTGCCAGTAGTATAGCAGGACAATCAACTAATGAAAAACTGTTTTTT
>few|TRBV29-1|13|TRBJ1-1|NA
CSALKGLDTEAFF
TGCAGCGCTTTGAAGGGCCTTGACACTGAAGCTTTCTTT
>NA|TRBV19|14|TRBJ2-7|NA
CASSIAGIAYEQYF
TGTGCCAGTAGTATAGCGGGGATAGCCTACGAGCAGTACTTC
>NA|TRBV2|17|TRBJ1-1|NA
CASSEWAGYLMNTEAFF
TGTGCCAGCAGTGAATGGGCAGGGTACCTAATGAACACTGAAGCTTTCTTT
>NA|TRBV4-1|17|TRBJ2-3|TRBD2
CASSQVLGLAGTDTQYF
TGCGCCAGCAGCCAAGTGTTGGGACTAGCCGGCACAGATACGCAGTATTTT
>NA|TRBV30|15|TRBJ2-1|NA
CAWSDEGSSYNEQFF
TGTGCCTGGAGTGACGAGGGAAGCTCCTACAATGAGCAGTTCTTC
>NA|TRBV9|15|TRBJ2-3|NA
CASSVGRGRTDTQYF
TGTGCCAGCAGCGTAGGGCGGGGACGCACAGATACGCAGTATTTT
>NA|TRBV4-1|12|TRBJ1-2|NA
CASSQLPYGYTF
TGCGCCAGCAGCCAATTGCCCTATGGCTACACCTTC
>NA|TRBV4-2|15|TRBJ1-5|NA
CASSQDLEGAQPQHF
TGTGCCAGCAGCCAAGATCTGGAAGGGGCTCAGCCCCAGCATTTT
>NA|TRBV30|14|TRBJ1-5|NA
CAWTRGLGNQPQHF
TGTGCCTGGACCCGGGGATTGGGCAATCAGCCCCAGCATTTT
>NA|TRBV30|14|TRBJ2-1|NA
CAWSEGEYYNEQFF
TGTGCCTGGAGTGAGGGGGAATACTACAATGAGCAGTTCTTC
>NA|TRBV4-1|16|TRBJ1-2|TRBD1
CASSQLPGQGDYGYTF
TGCGCCAGCAGCCAACTTCCGGGACAGGGTGACTATGGCTACACCTTC
>NA|TRBV9|17|TRBJ1-4|TRBD1
CASSVGTGLGTNEKLFF
TGTGCCAGCAGCGTCGGGACAGGGCTGGGAACTAATGAAAAACTGTTTTTT
>NA|TRBV6-1|12|TRBJ1-2|NA
CASSEGNYGYTF
TGTGCCAGCAGTGAGGGTAACTATGGCTACACCTTC
>once|TRBV30|15|TRBJ1-2|TRBD1
CAWSVDSGTGGGYTF
TGTGCCTGGAGTGTCGATTCCGGGACAGGGGGCGGCTACACCTTC
>NA|TRBV5-4|14|TRBJ1-2|NA
CASSPGNLHRGYTF
TGTGCCAGCAGCCCCGGAAACCTACACCGGGGCTACACCTTC
>NA|TRBV30|16|TRBJ2-5|TRBD1
CAWSVGGPGGRETQYF
TGTGCCTGGAGTGTAGGAGGGCCAGGGGGCCGGGAGACCCAGTACTTC
>NA|TRBV28|15|TRBJ1-5|TRBD1
CASSLLDRENQPQHF
TGTGCCAGCAGTTTATTAGACAGGGAAAATCAGCCCCAGCATTTT
>NA|TRBV7-2|14|TRBJ1-5|NA
CASSYRAHNQPQHF
TGTGCCAGCAGCTACAGGGCACACAATCAGCCCCAGCATTTT
>NA|TRBV28|15|TRBJ1-5|NA
CASSLIPGRNQPQHF
TGTGCCAGCAGCCTAATTCCGGGACGGAATCAGCCCCAGCATTTT
>NA|TRBV30|15|TRBJ2-6|TRBD2
CAWGRAGSGANVLTF
TGTGCCTGGGGGAGGGCCGGCTCTGGGGCCAACGTCCTGACTTTC
>NA|TRBV7-2|18|TRBJ2-3|TRBD2
CASSLSSGTPTRTDTQYF
TGTGCCAGCAGCTTGAGCAGCGGGACTCCGACCCGCACAGATACGCAGTATTTT
>NA|TRBV30|17|TRBJ2-3|NA
CAWSVTRLAGSTDTQYF
TGTGCCTGGAGTGTTACTAGATTAGCTGGCAGCACAGATACGCAGTATTTT
>NA|TRBV11-2|16|TRBJ2-3|NA
CASSFGSVSSTDTQYF
TGTGCCAGCAGCTTCGGTTCTGTCTCTAGCACAGATACGCAGTATTTT
>NA|TRBV29-1|12|TRBJ2-7|TRBD2
CSVGTSGYEQYF
TGCAGCGTTGGGACTAGCGGGTACGAGCAGTACTTC
>NA|TRBV19|12|TRBJ2-1|NA
CASSTGPNEQFF
TGTGCCAGTAGTACGGGCCCCAATGAGCAGTTCTTC
>NA|TRBV4-1|14|TRBJ1-3|NA
CASSQDQTTNTIYF
TGCGCCAGCAGCCAAGATCAAACCACAAACACCATATATTTT
>NA|TRBV28|15|TRBJ1-3|NA
CASSLIGRIGNTIYF
TGTGCCAGCAGTTTAATAGGGCGAATCGGAAACACCATATATTTT
>once|TRBV7-2|15|TRBJ1-2|NA
CASSLSRATNYGYTF
TGTGCCAGCAGCCTTTCCCGGGCTACTAACTATGGCTACACCTTC
>once|TRBV7-6|15|TRBJ2-5|NA
CASSLAETAKETQYF
TGTGCCAGCAGCTTAGCGGAGACAGCTAAAGAGACCCAGTACTTC
>NA|TRBV9|15|TRBJ2-1|NA
CASSVSQGSYNEQFF
TGTGCCAGCAGCGTATCCCAGGGATCCTACAATGAGCAGTTCTTC
>NA|TRBV6-5|14|TRBJ1-1|NA
CASSYNHRNTEAFF
TGTGCCAGCAGTTACAATCACAGGAACACTGAAGCTTTCTTT
>once|TRBV11-3|16|TRBJ2-1|NA
CASSLVVGLGDNEQFF
TGTGCCAGCAGCTTAGTCGTGGGACTGGGAGACAATGAGCAGTTCTTC
>NA|TRBV29-1|12|TRBJ2-1|NA
CSSRGQTNEQFF
TGCAGCTCCCGAGGGCAAACAAATGAGCAGTTCTTC